A single sample gave rise to the 32 T cell receptor beta chains below, sequenced in a study of vaccination and CD4 T cells after COVID-19. The treatment denotes: roughly ten-day PBMC culture with coronavirus spike peptide pools or control peptides (ViraFEST assay). No antigens are known for them. Sequenced with the Oncomine TCR Beta short-read assay was DNA taken from cultured CD4+ T cells. One entry per CDR3 protein, called by TCRdb with MiXCR from the PCR reads. The table includes roughly 17,000 distinct CDR3 sequences, about 61% detected once. The sample consisted of CD4+ T cells from blood, cultured in vitro. These receptors were obtained from a human donor who had recovered from COVID-19.

The CDR3 here is CASSPRQGASGYTF. CDR3 DNA: TGTGCCAGTAGTCCCAGACAGGGGGCGAGTGGCTACACCTTC. The chain couples TRBV19 to TRBJ1-2; 10 bases map to TRBD1. CDR1 and CDR2 (germline): LNHDA, SQIVND (reference sequence). CDR3 length equals 14 residues. With V trimmed by 5 bases and J by 7 bases, 7 bases remained unmatched.

This chain connects TRBV5-1 to TRBJ2-5; tentatively, D is TRBD1 (6 bases). Deletions cut 0 bases from V and 2 bases from J, with 17 bases between. The germline V gene has CDR1 SGHRS and CDR2 YFSETQ. CDR3 length: 17 amino acids. CDR3 nucleotides: TGCGCCAGCAGCTTGGGTCCCGTGGGGACACCTCAAGAGACCCAGTACTTC. Its translation is CASSLGPVGTPQETQYF.

The chain has TRBV7-9 and TRBJ2-7; 10 nucleotides line up with TRBD1. CDR1 is SEHNR and CDR2 is FQNEAQ in the germline V gene (reference sequence). The CDR3 has 15 amino acids. V lost 6 bases to trimming and J lost 3 bases; unmatched junction nucleotides: 8. The CDR3 region is CASSGDRGFYYEQYF. DNA for the CDR3: TGTGCCAGCAGTGGGGACAGGGGATTTTACTACGAGCAGTACTTC.

The chain joins TRBV20-1 to TRBJ1-4, with a possible D match to TRBD1 (6 bases). The CDR3 is 14 residues long. V dropped 5 bases and J dropped 4 bases, with 14 bases sitting between them. Looked up from germline, CDR1 is DFQATT and CDR2 is SNEGSKA (reference sequence). This chain's CDR3 is CSAYDRNYNEKLFF. CDR3 in DNA: TGCAGTGCTTATGACAGGAACTATAATGAAAAACTGTTTTTT.

This chain joins TRBV7-6 and TRBJ2-5, with D unresolved. CDR1 and CDR2 (germline): SGHVS, FNYEAQ. This CDR3 is built from 16 residues. Trimming removed 4 bases at V and 5 bases at J, with 20 bases between. As DNA, the CDR3 is TGTGCCAGCAGCTCCCAATACCGGGCCGATCGGGAGACCCAGTACTTC. Encoded protein: CASSSQYRADRETQYF.

The CDR3 loop is CASNKGDERTDTQYF. CDR3 DNA sequence: TGTGCCAGCAACAAGGGGGACGAGAGGACAGATACGCAGTATTTT. The rearrangement joins TRBV21-1 to TRBJ2-3; TRBD1, the table's D call, was not compared with the DNA. TRBV21-1 is an annotated pseudogene. The CDR3 length is 15 residues.

The chain carries TRBV27 and TRBJ2-7; perhaps TRBD1 as D (6 bases). Germline lookup yields CDR1 MNHEY and CDR2 SMNVEV (reference sequence). The V and J ends lost 4 bases and 3 bases respectively, with 16 bases between them. CDR3 length: 15 amino acids. CDR3 loop: CASSSLQGVRYEQYF. In nucleotides, the CDR3 is TGTGCCAGCAGTTCTCTACAGGGAGTCCGCTACGAGCAGTACTTC.

The V gene is TRBV27, the J gene TRBJ2-3, with D tentatively TRBD1 (6 bases). In germline, CDR1 is MNHEY, CDR2 SMNVEV (reference sequence). V lost 4 bases and J lost 3, with 17 bases in between. This CDR3 has 16 amino acids. CDR3: CASSWAGHRDTDTQYF. Here the CDR3 DNA reads TGTGCCAGCAGTTGGGCCGGCCACAGGGATACAGATACGCAGTATTTT.

The rearrangement links TRBV7-9 to TRBJ1-1, with 8 nucleotides matching TRBD1. The CDR3 is 14 amino acids. Looked up from germline, CDR1 is SEHNR and CDR2 is FQNEAQ (reference sequence). V shed 5 bases and J 5 bases; nucleotides not matched to a gene: 7. The CDR3 bases are TGTGCCAGCAGCGAACAGGGGGGGGTGACTGAAGCTTTCTTT. Its protein is CASSEQGGVTEAFF.

The chain couples TRBV30 to TRBJ2-2; unclear D gene. V gave up 4 bases and J gave up 6 bases, with 15 bases separating them. The CDR3 is 14 residues long. Germline V gene lookup returns CDR1 GTSNPN and CDR2 SVGIG (reference sequence). The DNA for the CDR3 is TGTGCCTGGAATGTTGCTGGGTTCGCCGGGGAGCTGTTTTTT. It translates to CAWNVAGFAGELFF.

This clonotype is a singleton in its sample. The rearrangement joins TRBV6-5 to TRBJ2-7; D might be TRBD2 (5 bases). This CDR3 is 15 amino acids long. Germline V gene lookup returns CDR1 MNHEY and CDR2 SVGAGI. Deletions cut 2 bases from V and 7 bases from J, with 18 bases between. The CDR3, as DNA: TGTGCCAGCAGTTACGCTGGAGGTCCACTGAGTGAGCAGTACTTC. Amino acids: CASSYAGGPLSEQYF.

The V call is TRBV19, the J call TRBJ1-2; a weak D match, TRBD1 (6 bases). The V end lost 9 bases, the J end lost 8 bases, and 25 bases lay between the germline ends. This CDR3 region has 15 residues. CDR1 is LNHDA, CDR2 SQIVND, per germline (reference sequence). The CDR3 region is CASTPGGHTPRGYTF. The CDR3 DNA sequence: TGTGCCAGCACACCCGGGGGACACACCCCGCGGGGCTACACCTTC. The variable domain in full, completed from reference TRBV19 and TRBJ1-2, reads DGGITQSPKYLFRKEGQNVTLSCEQNLNHDAMYWYRQDPGQGLRLIYYSQIVNDFQKGDIAEGYSVSREKKESFPLTVTSAQKNPTAFYLCASTPGGHTPRGYTFGSGTRLTVV.

The chain recombines TRBV7-2 with TRBJ2-7; tentative D call: TRBD1 (6 bases). Per germline, CDR1 SGHTA and CDR2 FQGNSA. The CDR3 extends over 15 amino acids. V was pared by 5 bases and J by 0 bases, with 14 bases between. DNA for the CDR3: TGTGCCAGCAGCACCCGACAGGATAGCTCCTACGAGCAGTACTTC. Its translation: CASSTRQDSSYEQYF. Drawing the rest from reference TRBV7-2 and TRBJ2-7, the complete variable domain is GAGVSQSPSNKVTEKGKDVELRCDPISGHTALYWYRQSLGQGLEFLIYFQGNSAPDKSGLPSDRFSAERTGGSVSTLTIQRTQQEDSAVYLCASSTRQDSSYEQYFGPGTRLTVT.

This clonotype was recorded a few times. CDR3 residues: CASSWDRPPYEQYF. The CDR3 coding sequence is TGTGCCAGCAGTTGGGACAGACCCCCTTACGAGCAGTACTTC. V usage is TRBV27 and J usage is TRBJ2-7; 7 nucleotides line up with TRBD1. The CDR3 has 14 residues. CDR1 and CDR2 (germline): MNHEY, SMNVEV (reference sequence). The V and J ends lost 4 bases and 4 bases, in that order; junction bases with no gene match: 7.

This clonotype was counted once. This sequence joins TRBV10-3 and TRBJ2-6; a weak D match, TRBD2 (5 bases). The V gene's germline CDR1 is ENHRY and CDR2 SYGVKD. The CDR3 spans 14 residues. The V end was cut by 6 bases, the J end by 1 base, with 7 bases between. The CDR3 sequence: CAIREASGANVLTF. CDR3 in DNA: TGTGCCATCAGGGAGGCATCTGGGGCCAACGTCCTGACTTTC.

The chain is built from TRBV20-1 and TRBJ1-2; the match to TRBD1 covers 8 bases. The CDR3 contains 17 residues. The germline CDR1 and CDR2 sequences are DFQATT and SNEGSKA (reference sequence). Trimming took 3 bases from V and 3 from J; bases not matched to a gene: 15. The CDR3 spells CSASQVFWTGKDYGYTF. The CDR3 DNA follows: TGCAGTGCTAGCCAGGTCTTCTGGACAGGGAAGGACTATGGCTACACCTTC.

This clonotype has just a few counts. The junction departs from germline at one end; a sequencing error may be responsible. The chain couples TRBV7-7 to TRBJ2-2; D perhaps matches TRBD1 (6 bases). CDR1 SSHAT and CDR2 FNYEAQ come from the germline V gene (reference sequence). CDR3 length equals 15 residues. The CDR3 sequence: CASSPYRVNTGELFF. In DNA form, the CDR3 reads TGTGCTAGCAGCCCCTACAGGGTGAACACCGGGGAGCTGTTTTTT.

V gene TRBV4-1 combines with J gene TRBJ1-2; D is unresolved. The CDR3 has 15 amino acids. Trimming left V 4 bases short and J 5 bases short, with 17 bases between. CDR1 MGHRA and CDR2 YSYEKL come from the germline V gene. In nucleotides, the CDR3 is TGCGCCAGCAGCCCCCAGACCGTGGGAGATTATGGCTACACCTTC. Translated, it gives CASSPQTVGDYGYTF.

This clonotype has more than one count but fewer than ten. This rearrangement joins TRBV20-1 to TRBJ2-3; 7 bases match TRBD2. The CDR3 is 17 amino acids. Trimming took 5 bases from V and 6 from J; bases not matched to a gene: 20. Per germline, CDR1 DFQATT and CDR2 SNEGSKA (reference sequence). CDR3 nucleotides: TGCAGTGCTGGGTCCGGGCTCGGCAGCGGGGTTACGGATACGCAGTATTTT. It yields the protein CSAGSGLGSGVTDTQYF.

V gene TRBV7-9 combines with J gene TRBJ2-2; 7 bases map to TRBD1. The V gene's germline CDR1 is SEHNR and CDR2 FQNEAQ (reference sequence). Unmatched junction bases numbered 2, after V lost 2 bases and J lost 2 bases. The CDR3 totals 15 residues. CDR3 nucleotide sequence: TGTGCCAGCAGCTTACGACAGGGAAACACCGGGGAGCTGTTTTTT. As protein: CASSLRQGNTGELFF.

This rearrangement joins TRBV24-1 to TRBJ2-1; 9 bases line up with TRBD1. V shed 5 bases and J 7 bases; nucleotides not matched to a gene: 8. The CDR3 consists of 15 residues. Looked up from germline, CDR1 is KGHDR and CDR2 is SFDVKD. The CDR3, as DNA: TGTGCCACCAGTGTAGGGACAGGGCGTCGTAATGAGCAGTTCTTC. It specifies CATSVGTGRRNEQFF.

V gene TRBV7-2 combines with J gene TRBJ2-7; no clear D gene. With 3 bases removed from V and 0 bases from J, the gap between germline ends came to 9 bases. CDR1 and CDR2 (germline): SGHTA, FQGNSA. CDR3 length: 14 residues. The CDR3 sequence is CASSFASYSYEQYF. The CDR3 DNA sequence: TGTGCCAGCAGCTTTGCGTCCTACTCCTACGAGCAGTACTTC.

This clonotype was seen a few times. The V gene is TRBV6-2 or TRBV6-3, the J gene TRBJ1-5; 7 positions agree with TRBD1. The germline CDR1 and CDR2 sequences are MNHEY and SVGEGT. There are 20 residues in the CDR3. Trimming took 0 bases from V and 2 from J; bases not matched to a gene: 16. CDR3 DNA: TGTGCCAGCAGTTACTCGAGGTCCAGGGGGTTCACGAAGGGCAATCAGCCCCAGCATTTT. Translation gives CASSYSRSRGFTKGNQPQHF.

The V gene is TRBV2, the J gene TRBJ2-5; D is possibly TRBD2 (5 bases). The CDR3 runs to 11 residues. V was cut by 7 bases and J by 5 bases, with 8 bases left in between. Germline CDR1 reads SNHLY; CDR2 reads FYNNEI. In DNA form, the CDR3 reads TGTGCCAGCATGAGGGAGGAGACCCAGTACTTC. Its protein product is CASMREETQYF.

The rearrangement links TRBV6-1 to TRBJ1-3; no clear D. The germline gives CDR1 MNHNS, CDR2 SASEGT. This CDR3 contains 15 residues. Trimming stripped 6 bases from V and 5 bases from J, with 17 bases between. CDR3 region: CASRLDSTRRNTIYF. As DNA, the CDR3 is TGTGCCAGCAGGCTGGATTCTACGAGGAGAAACACCATATATTTT.

The chain joins TRBV7-2 to TRBJ2-7; D is possibly TRBD1 or TRBD2 (5 bases each). Germline V CDR1 and CDR2: SGHTA, FQGNSA. This CDR3 spans 17 amino acids. V lost 1 base to trimming and J lost 4 bases, with 20 bases between them. CDR3 sequence (DNA): TGTGCCAGCAGCTTAGGGGGTCTGAGGGGCTTTTGGTACGAGCAGTACTTC. Amino acid sequence: CASSLGGLRGFWYEQYF.

The V call is TRBV7-2, the J call TRBJ1-6, with D possibly being TRBD1 (6 bases). The CDR3 is 17 amino acids. Per germline, CDR1 SGHTA and CDR2 FQGNSA. V was trimmed by 6 bases and J by 1 base, leaving 16 bases between them. The chain's CDR3 is CASSPNTGTSYNSPLHF. DNA for the CDR3: TGTGCCAGCAGTCCAAATACAGGGACGTCCTATAATTCACCCCTCCACTTT.

The J gene is TRBJ2-5, the V gene TRBV4-2, with TRBD1 identical over 7 bases. V trimming: 3 bases; J trimming: 3 bases; junction bases outside the gene matches: 4. The germline V gene has CDR1 LGHNA and CDR2 YNFKEQ. The CDR3 contains 14 residues. CDR3 residues: CASSQGTAKETQYF. CDR3 bases: TGTGCCAGCAGCCAGGGGACAGCGAAAGAGACCCAGTACTTC.

This clonotype was detected only a few times. This chain links TRBV18 with TRBJ2-1; 11 bases are a match to TRBD2. Germline trimming cut 4 bases from V and 4 bases from J; bases unmatched to any gene: 3. This CDR3 region has 15 residues. From germline, CDR1 is KGHSH and CDR2 LQKENI. In DNA form, the CDR3 reads TGTGCCAGCTCACAGGGACTAGCGGATTACAATGAGCAGTTCTTC. This codes for CASSQGLADYNEQFF.

The rearrangement joins TRBV6-5 to TRBJ1-2, with 7 positions matching TRBD1. In germline, CDR1 is MNHEY, CDR2 SVGAGI. After removal of 2 bases from V and 7 bases from J, the junction contained 4 bases not matched to a gene. CDR3 size: 13 residues. CDR3 sequence: CASSYTGTAGYTF. In nucleotides, the CDR3 is TGTGCCAGCAGTTACACCGGGACAGCTGGCTACACCTTC.

Comments on this clonotype: Compared with germline, one end of the junction differs, possibly owing to a read error. This rearrangement joins TRBV7-7 to TRBJ2-3; no definite D call. The CDR3 has 14 residues. Germline loops: CDR1 SSHAT, CDR2 FNYEAQ (reference sequence). As DNA, the CDR3 is TGTGCTAGCAGCCCGGCTCCCGTCACAGATACGCAGTATTTT. It is translated as CASSPAPVTDTQYF.

Here the CDR3 reads CSASGTGGQKLFF. CDR3 sequence (DNA): TGCAGTGCTTCCGGGACAGGGGGTCAGAAACTGTTTTTT. The rearrangement joins TRBV20-1 to TRBJ1-4; TRBD1 matches at 11 bases. From germline, CDR1 is DFQATT and CDR2 SNEGSKA (reference sequence). V lost 5 bases to trimming and J lost 11 bases; unmatched junction nucleotides: 7. This CDR3 is 13 amino acids long.